This record covers a single TCR beta chain. What this receptor recognizes is not known. One junction end does not reproduce the germline sequence, and a read error may be involved. This record comes from a study of human T cells and chemical hapten exposure (dated by TCRdb to about 2021). The study in broad terms: For sensitization, 2% DPC in acetone was applied to a roughly 2 cm by roughly 2 cm area of upper inner arm skin. Patients additionally received weekly therapeutic DPC doses to the scalp throughout the roughly 25-week study period. Patch testing was performed on the upper back with Finn chambers containing 0.01% DPC, and the patch tests were scored after 6 days according to International Contact Dermatitis Research Group standards. The patient cohort, mostly female, included alopecia areata with under or over 50% scalp involvement, alopecia totalis and alopecia universalis. The libraries were sequenced as a pool, and the TCR yield per sample differed mostly because of small variations in library volumes within the pool. The study tracked peripheral blood TCR repertoire changes in vivo during primary and secondary sensitization to the hapten diphenylcyclopropenone (DPC) in alopecia patients. Blood samples were taken from patients before sensitization (week 0) and then at 2, 6 and about 24 weeks after DPC sensitization. Under 30 alopecia patients gave blood for TCR sequencing at one to four time points (pre-sensitization, 2, 6 and 24 weeks). Overall study results and their limits: Repeated subsampling changed both the strength of the expansion versus patch-test correlation and the threshold at which that correlation became significant. No change with DPC sensitization was found in the number of TCRs above 1 in 1000 frequency, and no evidence of global repertoire structure alterations was found. Patch test score was positively correlated with the number of PT1 expanded TCRs, with significance at thresholds 8, 16 and 32 but not at 4. Significantly more large CDR3 similarity clusters were formed by expanded TCRs than by pre-sensitization or healthy control sets, consistent with antigen-driven responses. Because every patient had alopecia, a presumed autoimmune disease, the patients' immune response might differ from that of healthy individuals.

The sample's time point label is to be understood as: patch test 2, 6 weeks after DPC sensitization. What this sample's treatment or condition label stands for: therapeutic diphenylcyclopropenone sensitization with weekly scalp DPC. At each patch-test visit, blood was drawn before the patch test was applied. Patients were considered eligible if aged 18 to 70, diagnosed with alopecia and deemed suitable for DPC therapy, and patients were excluded if pregnant. Unfractionated whole blood was collected in Tempus Blood RNA tubes, and total RNA was extracted from that blood. The CDR3 numbers 14 residues from cysteine through phenylalanine. Of the read, only the CDR3 DNA is kept; its 42 bases are in frame from base 1. CDR1 and CDR2, looked up from the germline V gene (reference sequence), are SEHNR and FQNEAQ. Libraries were built with RACE. The sequencer listed for this sample is NextSeq 500. During library preparation, unique molecular identifiers were attached to individual cDNA molecules so that TCRs could be counted in a quantitative, reproducible way. From each blood RNA sample, both TCR alpha and TCR beta chains were sequenced. Per the authors' processing: A median of about 87,000 TCRs per sample was observed, with a range of about 20,000 to 750,000. The Decombinator software suite was used to annotate the V, J and CDR3 of the TCR reads. Every sample was subsampled to the same number of TCRs (28,000) for the PS versus PT1 abundance plots. TCRs were defined as expanded if absent before sensitization and observed at least eight times at the 2-week time point. The raw public data were reprocessed by TCRdb itself: fastp quality trimming at Q25, MiXCR clonotype calling, in-frame beta chains only. Each CDR3 protein appears once, grouped with its most common genes and DNA. These V and J calls rely on TCRdb rather than the paper's analysis. The sample table shows tens of thousands of distinct CDR3 sequences, and roughly 10% are seen once. The biggest ten clones account for around 1.5% of the sample.

The clonotype originates from a man between 18 and 29 years old with alopecia areata. Some clones in this sample may be carry-over from other donors' samples. The sample here was whole blood, taken in connection with sensitization to the hapten diphenylcyclopropenone (DPC). The chain is made from TRBV7-9 and TRBJ1-3, with no confidently assigned D gene. Read as DNA, the sequence is TGTGCCAGCAGCTTAGACCTTCAGGTGTACACCGTATATTTT. Its translation reads: CASSLDLQVYTVYF.